The 16 T cell receptor beta chains presented below share a single source sample, sequenced in a study of blood T cell repertoires in COVID-19 (TCRdb year 2020). Library creation used the immunoSEQ multiplex PCR assay. Not all clones reach the TCRdb copy of this immuneACCESS table, which keeps in-frame sequences only. Checked studies attribute under half of the gap to unresolved V genes and leave the rest unexplained. Here the sample has about 350,000 clones; about nine tenths occur a single time. The ten largest account for under 1.2% of the sample. The source material was PBMCs or T cells enriched from blood (not recorded which). The receptor source for this set is a young woman who had been exposed to COVID-19.

V is TRBV28 and J is TRBJ1-2; TRBD1 matches at 9 bases. With V trimmed by 7 bases and J by 5 bases, 5 bases remained unmatched. The CDR3 has 13 amino acids. Germline lookup yields CDR1 MDHEN and CDR2 SYDVKM. The CDR3 spells CASNVDRGYGYTF. The DNA for the CDR3 is TGTGCCAGCAACGTAGACAGGGGGTATGGCTACACCTTC.

The chain uses TRBV6-5 and TRBJ1-6; 8 nucleotides line up with TRBD1. In germline, CDR1 is MNHEY, CDR2 SVGAGI. The V segment lost 10 bases and the J segment 5 bases; nucleotides outside the gene matches: 10. The length of the CDR3 is 15 residues. In nucleotides, the CDR3 is TGTGCCACCCCCCCGATGGGACAGGATAATTCACCCCTCCACTTT. Translation gives CATPPMGQDNSPLHF.

The chain recombines TRBV2 with TRBJ1-1, with D possibly being TRBD1 (5 bases). Germline values: CDR1 SNHLY, CDR2 FYNNEI. V gave up 5 bases and J gave up 5 bases, with 18 bases separating them. This CDR3 is built from 15 residues. The CDR3 here is CASSSSRAGSTEAFF. The CDR3 DNA follows: TGTGCCAGCAGTTCGTCCAGGGCCGGAAGTACTGAAGCTTTCTTT.

This rearrangement joins TRBV10-2 to TRBJ2-3; D is uncertain. V lost 5 bases and J lost 4, with 4 bases in between. The CDR3 spans 11 residues. Germline CDR1 WSHSY, CDR2 SAAADI. CDR3 bases: TGCGCCAGCAGTTATTCAGATACGCAGTATTTT. Protein: CASSYSDTQYF.

This chain connects TRBV6-4 to TRBJ2-7; possibly TRBD2 for D (5 bases). The CDR3 loop spans 13 amino acids. Germline CDR1 is MRHNA and CDR2 is SNTAGT. Between the trimmed V and J ends, which lost 8 bases and 1 base, there was a span of 12 bases. This CDR3 reads CASRIARSYEQYF. DNA for the CDR3: TGTGCCAGCCGGATAGCGCGATCCTACGAGCAGTACTTC.

V and J are TRBV7-9 and TRBJ2-7; possible D gene TRBD1, 5 bases. The CDR3 is 14 residues long. Trimming took off 2 bases at V and 1 base at J, with 9 bases between the two ends. Germline CDR1 is SEHNR and CDR2 is FQNEAQ (reference sequence). The CDR3 spells CASSLLDKSYEQYF. The CDR3 DNA reads TGTGCCAGCAGCTTATTGGACAAGTCCTACGAGCAGTACTTC.

V is TRBV27 and J is TRBJ1-3; D is uncertain. CDR3 length: 14 amino acids. V lost 5 bases, J lost 4 bases, and 12 bases lay in between. The germline CDR1 and CDR2 sequences are MNHEY and SMNVEV (reference sequence). For the CDR3, the DNA is TGTGCCAGCAGTACGACGCCGGGGGGAAACACCATATATTTT. Translation: CASSTTPGGNTIYF.

This chain joins TRBV7-9 and TRBJ1-1; no definite D call. V lost 5 bases and J lost 0, with 10 bases in between. Germline assignment: CDR1 SEHNR and CDR2 FQNEAQ (reference sequence). CDR3 size: 14 residues. CDR3 DNA: TGTGCCAGCAGCGCGTCCGCGGTGAACACTGAAGCTTTCTTT. Encoded protein: CASSASAVNTEAFF. The variable domain in full, with the rest retrieved from reference TRBV7-9 and TRBJ1-1, is DTGVSQNPRHKITKRGQNVTFRCDPISEHNRLYWYRQTLGQGPEFLTYFQNEAQLEKSRLLSDRFSAERPKGSFSTLEIQRTEQGDSAMYLCASSASAVNTEAFFGQGTRLTVV.

V and J are TRBV5-6 and TRBJ2-7; no reliable D call. Trimming took 4 bases from V and 6 from J, leaving 14 bases between them. The CDR3 contains 13 residues. Germline lookup yields CDR1 SGHDT and CDR2 YYEEEE. CDR3 loop: CASSPPMSREQYF. In DNA form, the CDR3 reads TGTGCCAGCAGCCCCCCCATGAGTCGCGAGCAGTACTTC.

This clone was observed a single time. This chain joins TRBV27 and TRBJ1-6; no definite D call. Germline CDR1 and CDR2: MNHEY and SMNVEV (reference sequence). The CDR3 sequence is 16 residues long. V lost 1 base to trimming and J lost 6 bases, with 13 bases between them. Here the CDR3 reads CASSLYGDEGNSPLHF. The CDR3 nucleotides are TGTGCCAGCAGTTTATATGGTGACGAGGGTAATTCACCCCTCCACTTT.

The V and J genes are TRBV27 and TRBJ1-5; TRBD1 is a possible D gene (5 bases). V was pared by 2 bases and J by 1 base, with 15 bases between. The CDR3 consists of 17 residues. Per the germline V gene, CDR1 is MNHEY and CDR2 is SMNVEV (reference sequence). CDR3 sequence (DNA): TGTGCCAGCAGTTTACGGGCGATTACAGGCAGCAATCAGCCCCAGCATTTT. Protein: CASSLRAITGSNQPQHF.

Many counts were recorded for this clone. This rearrangement joins TRBV19 to TRBJ2-2; weak D call: TRBD1 (5 bases). Trimming pared 3 bases from V and 5 bases from J, leaving 7 bases between. The CDR3 has 13 amino acids. CDR1 LNHDA and CDR2 SQIVND come from the germline V gene (reference sequence). The CDR3 region is CASSMGRTGELFF. DNA of the CDR3: TGTGCCAGTAGTATGGGGCGGACCGGGGAGCTGTTTTTT.

CDR3 coding DNA: TGTGCCAGCAGCGAAACCGGGACTAGTTCGTACAATGAGCAGTTCTTC. Amino acid sequence: CASSETGTSSYNEQFF. The chain employs TRBV6-1 and TRBJ2-1; 8 bases fit TRBD2. Unmatched junction bases numbered 11, after V lost 6 bases and J lost 4 bases. The germline gives CDR1 MNHNS, CDR2 SASEGT. The CDR3 length is 16 residues.

This chain joins TRBV7-3 and TRBJ2-1; possibly TRBD1 for D (5 bases). CDR1 and CDR2 (germline): SGHTA, FQGTGA. The CDR3 consists of 14 residues. Trimming cost V 0 bases and J 5 bases, with 8 bases left between them. CDR3 sequence: CASSLTVQDNEQFF. The CDR3 DNA follows: TGTGCCAGCAGCTTAACGGTACAGGACAATGAGCAGTTCTTC.

The V and J genes are TRBV19 and TRBJ1-2; TRBD1 agrees at 9 bases. This CDR3 has 15 residues. Per germline, CDR1 LNHDA and CDR2 SQIVND (reference sequence). Unmatched junction bases numbered 8, after V lost 3 bases and J lost 6 bases. CDR3 amino acids: CASSMPGQGIHGYTF. CDR3 bases: TGTGCCAGTAGTATGCCCGGACAGGGGATTCATGGCTACACCTTC.

The chain joins TRBV28 to TRBJ1-1, with D possibly TRBD1 on 6 matching bases. The CDR3 covers 15 residues. Trimming took off 5 bases at V and 4 bases at J, with 17 bases between the two ends. CDR1 and CDR2 from the germline V gene are MDHEN and SYDVKM. The CDR3 protein is CASSPQGLGSTEAFF. The CDR3 nucleotides are TGTGCCAGCAGTCCTCAGGGGTTGGGGAGCACTGAAGCTTTCTTT. Filled out from reference TRBV28 and TRBJ1-1, the complete variable domain reads DVKVTQSSRYLVKRTGEKVFLECVQDMDHENMFWYRQDPGLGLRLIYFSYDVKMKEKGDIPEGYSVSREKKERFSLILESASTNQTSMYLCASSPQGLGSTEAFFGQGTRLTVV.